A single sample gave rise to the 19 T cell receptor beta chains below, sequenced in a study of blood T cell repertoires in COVID-19. Using immunoSEQ multiplex PCR, the repertoire was profiled, and TCRdb retains in-frame clones only, with some absent. The table includes roughly 100,000 clones, 85% detected once. The sequencing input was peripheral blood. These TCRs come from a man aged 45-65 years with acute or convalescent COVID-19.

The rearrangement uses TRBV6-5 and TRBJ1-1; TRBD1 might be the D (5 bases). Between the trimmed V and J ends, which lost 2 bases and 2 bases, there was a span of 12 bases. The CDR3 is 15 amino acids. The germline V gene has CDR1 MNHEY and CDR2 SVGAGI. The CDR3 loop is CASSYGAGFNTEAFF. CDR3 bases: TGTGCCAGCAGTTACGGGGCAGGGTTCAACACTGAAGCTTTCTTT.

The chain couples TRBV2 to TRBJ2-7, with TRBD1 matching 7 bases. V dropped 3 bases and J dropped 4; count of bases not matched to a gene: 15. The CDR3 sequence is 17 residues long. CDR1 and CDR2 from the germline V gene are SNHLY and FYNNEI. CDR3 amino acids: CASSDVFRTGDRYEQYF. The DNA of the CDR3 is TGTGCCAGCAGTGACGTATTCCGAACAGGGGATCGGTACGAGCAGTACTTC.

This sequence joins TRBV28 and TRBJ2-7; 8 nucleotides line up with TRBD1. CDR3 length: 12 amino acids. Germline V lookup: CDR1 MDHEN, CDR2 SYDVKM. V dropped 6 bases and J dropped 5; count of bases not matched to a gene: 3. CDR3 residues: CASSRTGNEQYF. CDR3 DNA sequence: TGTGCCAGCAGCCGGACAGGGAACGAGCAGTACTTC.

This chain uses TRBV10-3 with TRBJ1-1; D is unresolved. In germline, CDR1 is ENHRY, CDR2 SYGVKD. Trimming took 8 bases from V and 5 from J, leaving 9 bases between them. The CDR3 is 11 amino acids. The CDR3 is CAIVSGTEAFF. The CDR3 coding sequence is TGTGCCATCGTATCAGGTACTGAAGCTTTCTTT.

The chain recombines TRBV6-6 with TRBJ2-7, with D possibly TRBD1 on 6 matching bases. The germline V gene encodes CDR1 MNHNY and CDR2 SVGAGI (reference sequence). Trimming stripped 6 bases from V and 0 bases from J, with 12 bases between. The CDR3 consists of 14 residues. CDR3 region: CASSRDRSSYEQYF. The CDR3 DNA sequence: TGTGCCAGCAGCCGAGACAGGAGCTCCTACGAGCAGTACTTC.

This chain joins TRBV28 and TRBJ1-6; 7 nucleotides line up with TRBD1. After removal of 7 bases from V and 15 bases from J, the junction contained 9 bases not matched to a gene. Germline-derived CDR1 and CDR2 are MDHEN and SYDVKM. The CDR3 runs to 12 residues. CDR3 sequence: CASTSPTGHLHF. The CDR3 coding sequence is TGTGCCAGCACCTCACCGACAGGGCACCTCCACTTT.

This rearrangement joins TRBV12-3 or TRBV12-4 to TRBJ1-5; no firm D call. V lost 3 bases and J lost 5, with 8 bases in between. CDR3 length: 13 amino acids. Here the CDR3 reads CASSFGRYQPQHF. In DNA form, the CDR3 reads TGTGCCAGCAGTTTTGGCAGATATCAGCCCCAGCATTTT.

J is TRBJ2-7 and V is TRBV19, with 10 positions matching TRBD1. CDR3 length: 15 residues. In germline, CDR1 is LNHDA, CDR2 SQIVND (reference sequence). Trimming removed 3 bases from V and 2 bases from J; junction bases left unmatched: 4. DNA of the CDR3: TGTGCCAGTAGTATCGCCGGGACAGGGGCCTACGAGCAGTACTTC. Amino acids: CASSIAGTGAYEQYF.

This chain links TRBV4-1 with TRBJ2-5; D uncertain. V lost 0 bases, J lost 3 bases, and 8 bases lay in between. CDR3 size: 14 residues. CDR1 MGHRA and CDR2 YSYEKL come from the germline V gene. The CDR3 region is CASSQDGQEETQYF. DNA for the CDR3: TGCGCCAGCAGCCAAGATGGCCAGGAAGAGACCCAGTACTTC.

This clone was counted only a few times. The chain employs TRBV6-2 or TRBV6-3 and TRBJ1-2; D is unresolved. Looked up from germline, CDR1 is MNHEY and CDR2 is SVGEGT. There are 15 residues in the CDR3. V shed 0 bases and J shed 3 bases, with 11 bases lying between them. CDR3 protein: CASSYSNWPDYGYTF. CDR3 sequence (DNA): TGTGCCAGCAGTTACTCGAATTGGCCAGACTATGGCTACACCTTC.

The chain couples TRBV7-9 to TRBJ2-5, with 9 bases lining up with TRBD1. The CDR3 loop spans 15 amino acids. The germline CDR1 and CDR2 sequences are SEHNR and FQNEAQ (reference sequence). With V trimmed by 5 bases and J by 3 bases, 7 bases remained unmatched. CDR3 in amino acids: CASSTRTGEEETQYF. The CDR3 nucleotides read TGTGCCAGCAGCACCAGGACAGGGGAGGAAGAGACCCAGTACTTC.

This clone came up once. The V call is TRBV20-1, the J call TRBJ1-6, with no clear D. CDR1 DFQATT and CDR2 SNEGSKA come from the germline V gene (reference sequence). Deletions cut 3 bases from V and 8 bases from J, with 11 bases between. This CDR3 is 13 amino acids long. Written as DNA, the CDR3 is TGCAGTGCTAGTTTCGGGCGGGATTCACCCCTCCACTTT. Translated: CSASFGRDSPLHF.

Only a few counts were recorded for this clone. V gene TRBV7-9 combines with J gene TRBJ2-1; maybe TRBD2 (5 bases). Germline loops: CDR1 SEHNR, CDR2 FQNEAQ (reference sequence). V was clipped by 5 bases and J by 15 bases, with 20 bases between them. The CDR3 is 13 amino acids. The CDR3 DNA reads as TGTGCCAGCAGCCGCGGAAGTGGGGAGAGAACGTTCTTC. Its translation is CASSRGSGERTFF. Full variable domain (remainder filled in from reference TRBV7-9 and TRBJ2-1): DTGVSQNPRHKITKRGQNVTFRCDPISEHNRLYWYRQTLGQGPEFLTYFQNEAQLEKSRLLSDRFSAERPKGSFSTLEIQRTEQGDSAMYLCASSRGSGERTFFGPGTRLTVL.

The V gene is TRBV5-4, the J gene TRBJ2-1; TRBD2 matches 13 bases. V gave up 2 bases and J gave up 14 bases; unmatched junction bases: 1. The germline V gene has CDR1 SGHNT and CDR2 YYREEE (reference sequence). This CDR3 contains 12 residues. CDR3 sequence reads: CASSFTSGREFF. The CDR3, as DNA: TGTGCCAGCAGCTTCACTAGCGGGAGGGAGTTCTTC.

This clone was seen only a few times. The rearrangement uses TRBV27 and TRBJ2-7; 13 nucleotides match TRBD2. J lost 1 base, V lost 6 bases, and 12 bases had no gene match. CDR3 length: 18 residues. Germline V gene lookup returns CDR1 MNHEY and CDR2 SMNVEV (reference sequence). The CDR3 is CASRTKGLAGSYSYEQYF. DNA for the CDR3: TGTGCCAGCAGAACAAAGGGACTAGCGGGATCATATTCCTACGAGCAGTACTTC.

This chain uses TRBV10-3 with TRBJ2-7; 7 positions agree with TRBD1. V lost 6 bases, J lost 5 bases, and 7 bases stayed unmatched. The CDR3 totals 13 residues. Looked up from germline, CDR1 is ENHRY and CDR2 is SYGVKD. CDR3 sequence reads: CAISPGQSDEQYF. The CDR3 nucleotides are TGTGCCATCAGCCCGGGACAGTCCGACGAGCAGTACTTC.

The chain uses TRBV7-9 and TRBJ2-3; a weak D match, TRBD2 (5 bases). V was trimmed by 4 bases and J by 5 bases, leaving 16 bases between them. The CDR3 extends over 15 amino acids. CDR1 is SEHNR, CDR2 FQNEAQ, per germline (reference sequence). Here the CDR3 DNA reads TGTGCCAGCAGCTCGTTGGAGGTTCTAGAAGATACGCAGTATTTT. This sequence encodes CASSSLEVLEDTQYF. Using reference TRBV7-9 and TRBJ2-3 for the parts outside the CDR3, the full variable domain is DTGVSQNPRHKITKRGQNVTFRCDPISEHNRLYWYRQTLGQGPEFLTYFQNEAQLEKSRLLSDRFSAERPKGSFSTLEIQRTEQGDSAMYLCASSSLEVLEDTQYFGPGTRLTVL.

The rearrangement uses TRBV10-3 and TRBJ1-1, with D unresolved. The germline gives CDR1 ENHRY, CDR2 SYGVKD. Deletions cut 3 bases from V and 10 bases from J, with 21 bases between. The CDR3 is 15 residues long. The CDR3 loop reads CAISDPTTVIFAAFF. The DNA of the CDR3 is TGTGCCATCAGTGACCCGACAACCGTGATCTTCGCAGCTTTCTTT.

The chain is built from TRBV6-5 and TRBJ1-4; D remains ambiguous. The CDR3 has 15 residues. Germline V gives CDR1 MNHEY, CDR2 SVGAGI. V lost 7 bases to trimming and J lost 4 bases, with 16 bases between them. CDR3 in DNA: TGTGCCAGCACTCGACACATGCAATATAATGAAAAACTGTTTTTT. Translating it yields CASTRHMQYNEKLFF.